This TCR beta chain was sequenced for a study of shared clonotypes between healthy human individuals. Study context: There were three CD4 naive, three CD4 memory, two CD8 naive and one CD8 memory plates per donor.

Germline values: CDR1 SGHNT, CDR2 YYREEE (reference sequence). There are 15 residues in the CDR3. Unmatched junction bases numbered 6, after V lost 3 bases and J lost 3 bases. General study findings and limits: The authors sampled blood alone, and tissue repertoires likely differ.

Original analysis: In the immunoSEQ data, sequences were junction-only and lacked quality scores, so filtering differed. Data came from immunoSEQ multiplex PCR; TCRdb stores just in-frame clones and leaves some out. The V and J calls and clone size come from that table; D and trimming were worked out from the DNA. The sample carries over a million clones, roughly 95% recorded once. With respect to this clone: The antigen remains unidentified.

The clonotype originates from a man aged 30-40 years in good health. The chain joins TRBV5-4 to TRBJ2-7, with 10 bases lining up with TRBD2. Sequencing was carried out using naive CD4+ T cells sorted from blood. This sample's subset: CD45RA+ positively selected. The CDR3 spells CASSSGTSDLYEQYF. As DNA, the CDR3 is TGTGCCAGCAGCTCCGGGACTAGCGATCTCTACGAGCAGTACTTC.